Reported below is one TCR beta chain. Other DNA sequences in this specimen translate into the identical CDR3. This CDR3 spans 13 amino acids. CDR1 is SQVTM, CDR2 ANQGSEA, per germline. Trimming stripped 5 bases from V and 0 bases from J, with 11 bases between. This record comes from a study of CD8+ T cells in alopecia areata. Sequencing templates came from extracted RNA that was reverse transcribed into cDNA. Clones were read by immunoSEQ multiplex PCR, and TCRdb kept only the in-frame ones, dropping some. Among some 170,000 clones listed, 50% to 75% were seen once. Sample treatment: oral pan-JAK inhibitor, 5-10 mg twice daily.

This sequence was found in a human donor with alopecia areata. Sequences were derived from CD4+ T cells sorted from blood, sampled at week 56, from a patient treated with tofacitinib. The chain links TRBV29-1 to TRBJ2-7; D gene uncertain. As DNA, the CDR3 is TGCAGCGTTTCGAAAGTAAGCTCCTACGAGCAGTACTTC. Translation: CSVSKVSSYEQYF.